The 29 T cell receptor beta chains in this list originate from one sample, sequenced in a study of blood T cell repertoires in COVID-19. Some clones are missing from TCRdb's copy, which holds only in-frame ones; the method was immunoSEQ multiplex PCR. The top ten clones hold 9.9% of a sample with 300,000 to 400,000 clones, roughly 89% of them seen once. Sequenced input: peripheral blood. The receptors were sampled from a man between 25 and 39 years old with COVID-19, enrolled during active disease.

CDR3 nucleotide sequence: TGTGCCAGCAGTTACCGGGAAAAGGAGACGGGCGAGCAGTACTTC. Translating gives CASSYREKETGEQYF. This chain links TRBV6-6 with TRBJ2-7; weak D call: TRBD2 (5 bases). The V end lost 2 bases, the J end lost 6 bases, and 17 bases lay between the germline ends. Looked up from germline, CDR1 is MNHNY and CDR2 is SVGAGI (reference sequence). The CDR3 is made up of 15 amino acids.

The rearrangement joins TRBV10-3 to TRBJ1-2; the D gene is possibly TRBD1 (6 bases). Trimming cost V 0 bases and J 8 bases, with 19 bases left between them. CDR3 length: 16 residues. Germline V gene data show CDR1 as ENHRY and CDR2 as SYGVKD. CDR3: CAISESRYDRPFGYTF. Written as DNA, the CDR3 is TGTGCCATCAGTGAGTCGAGATATGACAGGCCCTTCGGCTACACCTTC.

The chain uses TRBV6-2 or TRBV6-3 and TRBJ2-7; D might be TRBD1 (6 bases). V was shortened by 4 bases and J by 0 bases, with 10 bases between the two germline ends. Germline V lookup: CDR1 MNHEY, CDR2 SVGEGT. The CDR3 is 14 residues long. Here the CDR3 DNA reads TGTGCCAGCAGTTTTGTAGGGGGCTCCTACGAGCAGTACTTC. Protein sequence: CASSFVGGSYEQYF.

The rearrangement links TRBV7-9 to TRBJ2-7; 10 bases are shared with TRBD2. V was pared by 5 bases and J by 4 bases, with 8 bases of the junction left unmatched. The CDR3 sequence is 15 residues long. The V gene's germline CDR1 is SEHNR and CDR2 FQNEAQ (reference sequence). The CDR3 loop reads CASSTASGRWYEQYF. CDR3 sequence (DNA): TGTGCCAGCAGCACAGCTAGCGGGAGATGGTACGAGCAGTACTTC.

This clone has just one count. V usage is TRBV18 and J usage is TRBJ2-3, with 10 bases aligning to TRBD2. Trimming at V came to 3 bases and at J to 5 bases, leaving 2 bases not matched to a gene. The CDR3 loop spans 14 amino acids. Per germline, CDR1 KGHSH and CDR2 LQKENI. In DNA form, the CDR3 reads TGTGCCAGCTCACCGGGACTAGCGTTAGATACGCAGTATTTT. This sequence encodes CASSPGLALDTQYF.

The V and J genes are TRBV28 and TRBJ1-5; 7 nucleotides agree with TRBD1. The CDR3 length is 15 residues. Germline V gene sequence: CDR1 MDHEN, CDR2 SYDVKM. With V trimmed by 5 bases and J by 5 bases, 9 bases remained unmatched. The CDR3 reads CASSQEQGTHQPQHF. The CDR3, as DNA: TGTGCCAGCAGTCAGGAACAGGGGACCCATCAGCCCCAGCATTTT. The variable domain in full, completed from reference TRBV28 and TRBJ1-5, reads DVKVTQSSRYLVKRTGEKVFLECVQDMDHENMFWYRQDPGLGLRLIYFSYDVKMKEKGDIPEGYSVSREKKERFSLILESASTNQTSMYLCASSQEQGTHQPQHFGDGTRLSIL.

This sequence joins TRBV13 and TRBJ2-4; the match to TRBD2 covers 7 bases. The germline V gene has CDR1 PRHDT and CDR2 FYEKMQ (reference sequence). Trimming took 3 bases from V and 3 from J; bases not matched to a gene: 8. The CDR3 has 16 residues. The CDR3 DNA reads as TGTGCCAGCAGCTTGGGGCGATCTAGCGGCAAAAACATTCAGTACTTC. Protein product: CASSLGRSSGKNIQYF.

This chain connects TRBV10-3 to TRBJ1-1; 7 bases line up with TRBD1. This CDR3 is 13 amino acids long. V shed 3 bases, J shed 7 bases, and the junction held 5 bases outside the gene matches. The germline V gene encodes CDR1 ENHRY and CDR2 SYGVKD. The chain's CDR3 is CAISEQGRGEAFF. The CDR3 DNA follows: TGTGCCATCAGTGAACAGGGGCGGGGTGAAGCTTTCTTT.

The chain's CDR3 is CASSFTSGAQETQYF. In nucleotides, the CDR3 is TGTGCCAGCAGTTTTACTAGCGGGGCTCAAGAGACCCAGTACTTC. The chain uses TRBV6-2 or TRBV6-3 and TRBJ2-5, with TRBD2 identical over 10 bases. V lost 4 bases and J lost 2; bases outside the gene matches: 4. CDR1 and CDR2 from the germline V gene are MNHEY and SVGEGT. There are 15 residues in the CDR3.

The chain joins TRBV5-1 to TRBJ2-7, with D possibly TRBD2 on 6 matching bases. CDR3 length: 15 residues. V was trimmed by 0 bases and J by 2 bases, leaving 12 bases between them. Per the germline V gene, CDR1 is SGHRS and CDR2 is YFSETQ. The DNA for the CDR3 is TGCGCCAGCAGCTTGGCCGGGGGTCGGCCCTACGAGCAGTACTTC. As protein: CASSLAGGRPYEQYF. Complete variable domain (other parts from reference TRBV5-1 and TRBJ2-7): KAGVTQTPRYLIKTRGQQVTLSCSPISGHRSVSWYQQTPGQGLQFLFEYFSETQRNKGNFPGRFSGRQFSNSRSEMNVSTLELGDSALYLCASSLAGGRPYEQYFGPGTRLTVT.

V and J are TRBV5-4 and TRBJ2-7; 7 bases align to TRBD1. Losses at the gene ends were 5 bases for V and 3 bases for J; bases not matched to a gene: 5. The germline V gene encodes CDR1 SGHNT and CDR2 YYREEE (reference sequence). CDR3 length equals 13 residues. This CDR3 is CASSQRDSYEQYF. CDR3 in DNA: TGTGCCAGCAGTCAAAGGGACAGCTACGAGCAGTACTTC.

This clone was detected a few times. The V and J genes are TRBV20-1 and TRBJ2-5, with D perhaps TRBD1 (6 bases). Trimming stripped 3 bases from V and 5 bases from J, with 16 bases between. There are 14 residues in the CDR3. Germline loops: CDR1 DFQATT, CDR2 SNEGSKA (reference sequence). CDR3 coding DNA: TGCAGTGCTAGTCGGGACAACCCCGGGGAGACCCAGTACTTC. Protein sequence: CSASRDNPGETQYF.

The chain uses TRBV7-8 and TRBJ2-7; no firm D call. The CDR3 totals 12 residues. The V gene lost 1 base and the J gene lost 7 bases, with 8 bases spanning the gap. Per germline, CDR1 SGHVS and CDR2 FQNEAQ. The CDR3 sequence: CASSLERWEQYF. The CDR3 coding sequence is TGTGCCAGCAGCTTAGAGCGATGGGAGCAGTACTTC.

The chain has TRBV25-1 and TRBJ2-3; 7 bases fit TRBD2. The V gene's germline CDR1 is MGHDK and CDR2 SYGVNS. The length of the CDR3 is 14 residues. The V gene end was trimmed by 8 bases and the J gene end by 2 bases; junction bases not matched to a gene: 7. The CDR3 sequence: CASGEAGVTDTQYF. The CDR3 nucleotides are TGTGCCAGCGGGGAGGCGGGGGTCACAGATACGCAGTATTTT. The full variable domain, rest sourced from reference TRBV25-1 and TRBJ2-3, is EADIYQTPRYLVIGTGKKITLECSQTMGHDKMYWYQQDPGMELHLIHYSYGVNSTEKGDLSSESTVSRIRTEHFPLTLESARPSHTSQYLCASGEAGVTDTQYFGPGTRLTVL.

The sample holds a few counts of this clone. The chain carries TRBV9 and TRBJ2-7; D is perhaps TRBD1 (7 bases). Trimming pared 2 bases from V and 3 bases from J, leaving 18 bases between. CDR1 is SGDLS, CDR2 YYNGEE, per germline. The CDR3 has 16 amino acids. CDR3 DNA: TGTGCCAGCAGCGTGTCGGGCAGGGGGGCGGACTACGAGCAGTACTTC. Translating gives CASSVSGRGADYEQYF.

The V and J genes are TRBV19 and TRBJ1-5; 8 positions agree with TRBD1. The germline gives CDR1 LNHDA, CDR2 SQIVND (reference sequence). The length of the CDR3 is 17 residues. V lost 4 bases to trimming and J lost 1 base; unmatched junction nucleotides: 9. The CDR3 loop is CASSTPAGTGSNQPQHF. The CDR3 region has the DNA TGTGCCAGTAGTACACCAGCCGGGACAGGAAGCAATCAGCCCCAGCATTTT. Combining the CDR3 with reference TRBV19 and TRBJ1-5 gives the whole variable domain DGGITQSPKYLFRKEGQNVTLSCEQNLNHDAMYWYRQDPGQGLRLIYYSQIVNDFQKGDIAEGYSVSREKKESFPLTVTSAQKNPTAFYLCASSTPAGTGSNQPQHFGDGTRLSIL.

The genes are TRBV9 and TRBJ2-7, with 7 bases matching TRBD1. Trimming at V came to 0 bases and at J to 4 bases, leaving 16 bases not matched to a gene. CDR3 length: 18 amino acids. CDR1 and CDR2 (germline): SGDLS, YYNGEE. The CDR3 DNA is TGTGCCAGCAGCGTAGGGGGACAGAGCTTTTCTTTCGTGTACGAGCAGTACTTC. It yields the protein CASSVGGQSFSFVYEQYF.

The chain joins TRBV6-2 or TRBV6-3 to TRBJ1-5; D is undetermined. Germline CDR1 MNHEY, CDR2 SVGEGT. This CDR3 is built from 16 residues. Trimming stripped 2 bases from V and 0 bases from J, with 11 bases between. CDR3 nucleotide sequence: TGTGCCAGCAGTTACCTCGGGAGCTATAGCAATCAGCCCCAGCATTTT. Amino acids: CASSYLGSYSNQPQHF.

This chain connects TRBV7-9 to TRBJ2-2; TRBD1 is a possible D gene (6 bases). The CDR3 covers 18 residues. V lost 4 bases, J lost 1 base, and 19 bases lay in between. The germline V gene has CDR1 SEHNR and CDR2 FQNEAQ (reference sequence). CDR3 protein: CASSYRTARGENTGELFF. The CDR3 DNA follows: TGTGCCAGCAGCTACAGGACAGCCCGAGGGGAGAACACCGGGGAGCTGTTTTTT.

The rearrangement joins TRBV15 to TRBJ2-2; D may be TRBD1 (7 bases). Germline lookup yields CDR1 LNHNV and CDR2 YYDKDF (reference sequence). Trimming pared 5 bases from V and 0 bases from J, leaving 16 bases between. The CDR3 has 17 amino acids. CDR3 amino acids: CATSGGRGQANTGELFF. DNA for the CDR3: TGTGCCACCAGCGGAGGGAGAGGACAGGCGAACACCGGGGAGCTGTTTTTT.

The V and J genes are TRBV7-3 and TRBJ1-2, with D unclear. The CDR3 contains 12 residues. The germline V gene encodes CDR1 SGHTA and CDR2 FQGTGA. V gave up 5 bases and J gave up 3 bases, with 7 bases separating them. The CDR3 here is CASSRRDYGYTF. As DNA, the CDR3 is TGTGCCAGCAGCCGTCGGGACTATGGCTACACCTTC.

The chain couples TRBV11-2 to TRBJ1-1, with 7 positions matching TRBD1. The germline V gene encodes CDR1 SGHAT and CDR2 FQNNGV. Trimming cost V 5 bases and J 4 bases; bases outside gene matches: 4. The length of the CDR3 is 13 residues. CDR3 coding DNA: TGTGCCAGCAGCGCGTACAGGGGCACTGAAGCTTTCTTT. Translation gives CASSAYRGTEAFF.

The chain is built from TRBV19 and TRBJ2-1, with D tentatively TRBD2 (6 bases). V lost 8 bases and J 0 bases, leaving 11 bases between the germline ends. CDR1 is LNHDA, CDR2 SQIVND, per germline (reference sequence). The CDR3 sequence is 14 residues long. For the CDR3, the DNA is TGTGCCAGTTCCCAGCGGGTCTCCTACAATGAGCAGTTCTTC. It codes for CASSQRVSYNEQFF.

The rearrangement joins TRBV4-3 to TRBJ2-2, with TRBD2 matching over 9 bases. The trim removed 0 bases at V and 5 bases at J, leaving 10 bases unmatched. CDR3 length: 18 residues. Germline V CDR1 and CDR2: LGHNA, YSLEER. CDR3 in amino acids: CASSQDPTSGVPTGELFF. The CDR3 bases are TGCGCCAGCAGCCAAGACCCGACTAGCGGAGTCCCTACCGGGGAGCTGTTTTTT.

The V gene is TRBV19, the J gene TRBJ1-6; 7 bases align to TRBD1. V lost 5 bases, J lost 7 bases, and 11 bases stayed unmatched. CDR1 and CDR2 (germline): LNHDA, SQIVND (reference sequence). This CDR3 comprises 16 residues. CDR3 loop: CASSGYRQGGNSPLHF. As DNA, the CDR3 is TGTGCCAGTAGTGGCTACAGACAGGGAGGCAATTCACCCCTCCACTTT.

This chain links TRBV21-1 with TRBJ2-1; the table's D gene call, TRBD1, was not cross checked with the DNA. TRBV21-1 is deemed a pseudogene. The CDR3 runs to 17 residues. The CDR3 is CASSKAGQYGYYNEQFF. CDR3 bases: TGTGCCAGCAGCAAAGCCGGACAGTATGGGTACTACAATGAGCAGTTCTTC.

This clone was seen a few times. V gene TRBV3-1 (or the pseudogene TRBV3-2) combines with J gene TRBJ1-2, with a tentative D call TRBD1 (6 bases). The CDR3 is 14 residues long. CDR1 and CDR2 from the germline V gene are LGHDT and YNNKEL (reference sequence). V was clipped by 1 base and J by 2 bases, with 8 bases between them. The CDR3 region is CASSQVGTNYGYTF. The CDR3, as DNA: TGTGCCAGCAGCCAAGTTGGGACAAACTATGGCTACACCTTC.

This chain links TRBV7-2 with TRBJ2-7, with 16 bases identical to TRBD2. The CDR3 is 18 residues long. Germline V gene lookup returns CDR1 SGHTA and CDR2 FQGNSA. The J segment lost 3 bases and the V segment lost 1 base, leaving 6 bases of the junction unmatched. The DNA of the CDR3 is TGTGCCAGCAGCTTAGGTGTCGGGACTAGCGGGAGGGGCTACGAGCAGTACTTC. This codes for CASSLGVGTSGRGYEQYF.

The J gene is TRBJ2-2, the V gene TRBV11-2, with D tentatively TRBD1 (7 bases). The CDR3 length is 14 residues. Germline CDR1 SGHAT, CDR2 FQNNGV. The V and J ends lost 8 bases and 6 bases respectively, with 16 bases between them. The CDR3 reads CASALTGDSGELFF. The CDR3 DNA sequence: TGTGCCAGCGCTCTTACAGGGGACTCCGGGGAGCTGTTTTTT.